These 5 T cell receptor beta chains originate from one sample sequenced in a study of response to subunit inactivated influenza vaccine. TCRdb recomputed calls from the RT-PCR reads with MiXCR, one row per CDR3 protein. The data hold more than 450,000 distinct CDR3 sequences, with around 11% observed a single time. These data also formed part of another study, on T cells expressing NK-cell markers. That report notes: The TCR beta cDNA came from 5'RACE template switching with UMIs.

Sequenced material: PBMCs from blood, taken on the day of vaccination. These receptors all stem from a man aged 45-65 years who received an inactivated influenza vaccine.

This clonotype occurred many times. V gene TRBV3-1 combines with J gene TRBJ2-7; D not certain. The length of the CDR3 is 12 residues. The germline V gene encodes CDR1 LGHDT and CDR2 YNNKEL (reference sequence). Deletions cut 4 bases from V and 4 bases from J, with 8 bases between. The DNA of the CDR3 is TGTGCCAGCAGCCGATTAAATTACGAGCAGTACTTC. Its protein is CASSRLNYEQYF.

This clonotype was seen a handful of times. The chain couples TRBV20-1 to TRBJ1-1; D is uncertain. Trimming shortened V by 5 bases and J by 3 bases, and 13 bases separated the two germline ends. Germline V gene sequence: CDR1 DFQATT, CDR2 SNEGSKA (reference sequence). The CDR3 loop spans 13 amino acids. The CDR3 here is CSARKTPDTEAFF. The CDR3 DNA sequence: TGCAGTGCTCGTAAGACCCCTGACACTGAAGCTTTCTTT.

The CDR3 spells CSAQGTTNEKLFF. The CDR3, as DNA: TGCAGCGCCCAGGGAACCACTAATGAAAAACTGTTTTTT. The chain carries TRBV29-1 and TRBJ1-4, with D maybe TRBD1 (5 bases). Germline assignment: CDR1 SQVTM and CDR2 ANQGSEA. The V end lost 7 bases, the J end lost 2 bases, and 11 bases lay between the germline ends. The CDR3 is made up of 13 amino acids.

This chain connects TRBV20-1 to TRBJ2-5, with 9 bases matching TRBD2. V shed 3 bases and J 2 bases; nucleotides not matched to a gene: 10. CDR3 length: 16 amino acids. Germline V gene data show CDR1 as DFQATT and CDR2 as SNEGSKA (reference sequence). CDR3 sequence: CSARASLAGGQETQYF. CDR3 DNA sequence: TGCAGTGCTAGGGCCTCACTAGCGGGTGGGCAAGAGACCCAGTACTTC.

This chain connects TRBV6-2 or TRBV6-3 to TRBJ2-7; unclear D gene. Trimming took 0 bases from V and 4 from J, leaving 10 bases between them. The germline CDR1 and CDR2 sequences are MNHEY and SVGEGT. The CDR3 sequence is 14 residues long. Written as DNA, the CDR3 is TGTGCCAGCAGTTACTCATTCACGTTGTACGAGCAGTACTTC. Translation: CASSYSFTLYEQYF.